The entry that follows covers one T cell receptor (beta chain) sequence. Its antigen is not known. The sample is drawn from a study of cytomegalovirus exposure and HLA in healthy donors. In the study overall: In an earlier analysis, approximately 120 million unique TCR beta sequences were found from about 190 million T cells. Study-level results: In a later analysis, a genetic analysis reported fewer productive-TCR N-insertions in an Asian-associated ancestry cluster than the cohort average. Among TCR beta chains, those listed as cytomegalovirus-associated numbered roughly 150. For most TCR beta V segments, an earlier analysis put the productive rate at about 87% or about 30% of the time.

The length of the CDR3 is 14 residues. Germline V gene data show CDR1 as SEHNR and CDR2 as FQNEAQ (reference sequence). Trimming removed 1 base from V and 4 bases from J; junction bases left unmatched: 0. This PCR relied on a set of 60 Vbeta primers and 13 Jbeta primers. Assay: immunoSEQ multiplex PCR; the TCRdb copy retains only in-frame clones and omits some. The ten most abundant clones cover roughly 1.6% of a sample with some 130,000 clones. The TCR comes from a middle-aged woman in good health and CMV-seronegative. Sequencing used PBMCs. The chain combines TRBV7-9 with TRBJ2-1; 8 bases match TRBD2. The CDR3, as DNA: TGTGCCAGCAGCTTAGGCGGGGGGTACAATGAGCAGTTCTTC. Encoded protein: CASSLGGGYNEQFF.